This TCR beta chain was documented in a study of shared clonotypes between healthy human individuals. Once extracted for a subset, genomic DNA was divided evenly among several immunoSEQ plates. Libraries were prepared by immunoSEQ multiplex PCR; TCRdb keeps only in-frame clonotypes and omits some of them. Of around 1.9 million clones listed, just over 90% are singletons. Naive CD8 cells, CD45RO-negative and positively selected for CCR7, excluded terminally differentiated effector memory CD45RA+ cells. The CDR3 extends over 13 amino acids. V was clipped by 9 bases and J by 6 bases, with 15 bases between them. Germline loops: CDR1 MNHNS, CDR2 SASEGT.

The TCR sequence derives from a young man in good health. Some clones in this sample may be carry-over from other donors' samples. The V and J genes are TRBV6-1 and TRBJ2-1; a possible D gene is TRBD1 (5 bases). Sequencing was done on a sample of naive CD8+ T cells from PBMCs. CDR3 amino acids: CASGPWGLNEQFF. In nucleotides, the CDR3 is TGTGCCAGTGGGCCGTGGGGCCTCAATGAGCAGTTCTTC.